Shown below are 24 T cell receptor beta chains from a single sample sequenced in a study of blood T cell repertoires in COVID-19. Sequencing used immunoSEQ multiplex PCR; TCRdb keeps in-frame clones, though not all of them. The table lists tens of thousands of clones, about 91% of them singletons. The sample was peripheral blood. These receptors came from an elderly woman with active or convalescent COVID-19.

The J gene is TRBJ2-3, the V gene TRBV4-3; TRBD1 matches at 8 bases. V lost 4 bases and J lost 1; bases outside the gene matches: 7. The CDR3 spans 16 residues. Germline V lookup: CDR1 LGHNA, CDR2 YSLEER. The CDR3 protein is CASSPSTGAGTDTQYF. The CDR3 nucleotides read TGCGCCAGCAGCCCGTCGACAGGGGCGGGCACAGATACGCAGTATTTT.

The J gene is TRBJ2-3, the V gene TRBV10-1, with 7 positions matching TRBD2. With 7 bases clipped from V and 0 bases from J, the junction kept 10 bases outside the gene matches. The CDR3 is 16 amino acids. Germline V gene data show CDR1 as WNHNN and CDR2 as SYGVQD (reference sequence). CDR3 sequence (DNA): TGCGCCAGCATAGGGACGGGGGGAGCTAGCACAGATACGCAGTATTTT. As protein: CASIGTGGASTDTQYF.

This chain joins TRBV9 and TRBJ2-1; D ambiguous. V was shortened by 4 bases and J by 7 bases, with 12 bases between the two germline ends. The germline V gene has CDR1 SGDLS and CDR2 YYNGEE. CDR3 length: 13 residues. The CDR3 reads CASSPQTGNEQFF. The DNA for the CDR3 is TGTGCCAGCAGCCCCCAGACTGGGAATGAGCAGTTCTTC.

The genes are TRBV5-4 and TRBJ2-2; 9 positions match TRBD1. The CDR3 runs 16 residues. Trimming cost V 4 bases and J 2 bases; bases outside gene matches: 6. Per the germline V gene, CDR1 is SGHNT and CDR2 is YYREEE (reference sequence). The CDR3 is CASSRWTGVNTGELFF. In nucleotides, the CDR3 is TGTGCCAGCAGCCGTTGGACAGGGGTTAACACCGGGGAGCTGTTTTTT.

In this sample, this clone is large. The rearrangement uses TRBV27 and TRBJ2-1; perhaps TRBD1 as D (5 bases). Trimming pared 2 bases from V and 3 bases from J, leaving 8 bases between. This CDR3 spans 14 amino acids. Germline CDR1 MNHEY, CDR2 SMNVEV (reference sequence). The CDR3 loop reads CASSLVQGYNEQFF. In nucleotides, the CDR3 is TGTGCCAGCAGTTTAGTCCAGGGCTACAATGAGCAGTTCTTC.

This sequence joins TRBV28 and TRBJ1-2; D is unresolved. Germline values: CDR1 MDHEN, CDR2 SYDVKM. V dropped 2 bases and J dropped 1 base, with 5 bases sitting between them. CDR3 length: 13 amino acids. The CDR3 sequence: CASSLQVNYGYTF. The CDR3 DNA follows: TGTGCCAGCAGTTTACAGGTTAACTATGGCTACACCTTC.

This clone was found once. The chain combines TRBV4-1 with TRBJ2-5, with TRBD1 identical over 9 bases. CDR1 MGHRA and CDR2 YSYEKL come from the germline V gene. V shed 4 bases, J shed 4 bases, and the junction held 16 bases outside the gene matches. This CDR3 comprises 18 residues. CDR3 sequence: CASSPNLRTGAMGETQYF. CDR3 sequence (DNA): TGCGCCAGCAGCCCCAACCTTCGGACAGGGGCTATGGGAGAGACCCAGTACTTC.

The chain employs TRBV7-9 and TRBJ1-5; 8 bases align to TRBD1. This CDR3 has 19 residues. The ends lost 4 bases at V and 4 bases at J; junction bases unmatched: 18. The germline CDR1 and CDR2 sequences are SEHNR and FQNEAQ (reference sequence). CDR3 protein: CASSSSRTPGTGANQPQHF. CDR3 sequence (DNA): TGTGCCAGCAGCTCTAGCCGTACCCCCGGGACAGGAGCTAATCAGCCCCAGCATTTT.

This clone appeared once. The gene calls are TRBV7-2 and TRBJ1-2; D possibly corresponds to TRBD1 (6 bases). There are 14 residues in the CDR3. The V and J ends lost 1 base and 4 bases respectively, with 10 bases between them. Germline V gene sequence: CDR1 SGHTA, CDR2 FQGNSA. CDR3 nucleotides: TGTGCCAGCAGCTTAGACCACAGGGTCTATGGCTACACCTTC. Its protein product is CASSLDHRVYGYTF.

J is TRBJ2-7 and V is TRBV18; 10 nucleotides match TRBD1. This CDR3 contains 14 residues. The J segment lost 7 bases and the V segment lost 2 bases, leaving 5 bases of the junction unmatched. Germline V lookup: CDR1 KGHSH, CDR2 LQKENI. This chain's CDR3 is CASSPRQGAGEQYF. In DNA form, the CDR3 reads TGTGCCAGCTCACCAAGACAGGGGGCGGGGGAGCAGTACTTC.

The V and J genes are TRBV7-2 and TRBJ1-5; D is undetermined. V dropped 6 bases and J dropped 7 bases, with 13 bases sitting between them. Germline V gives CDR1 SGHTA, CDR2 FQGNSA. This CDR3 spans 13 amino acids. As DNA, the CDR3 is TGTGCCAGCAGTAACCGGGGAACCCAGCCCCAGCATTTT. As protein: CASSNRGTQPQHF.

The chain carries TRBV5-1 and TRBJ1-4; no firm D call. This CDR3 spans 16 amino acids. Per the germline V gene, CDR1 is SGHRS and CDR2 is YFSETQ. V lost 7 bases to trimming and J lost 7 bases, with 23 bases between them. The CDR3 coding sequence is TGCGCCAGCGGCTCCGGGATCGGGGTGGATGGTGAAAAACTGTTTTTT. This sequence encodes CASGSGIGVDGEKLFF.

The chain links TRBV24-1 to TRBJ1-3; D not certain. The CDR3 is 14 residues long. Germline CDR1 reads KGHDR; CDR2 reads SFDVKD. Trimming removed 1 base from V and 13 bases from J, with 16 bases in between. The CDR3 reads CATSDLAKAGQIYF. As DNA, the CDR3 is TGTGCCACCAGTGATTTAGCCAAGGCAGGCCAGATATATTTT.

This clone occurred a few times. This sequence joins TRBV2 and TRBJ1-5; unclear D gene. The germline gives CDR1 SNHLY, CDR2 FYNNEI. The CDR3 has 14 residues. V was cut by 7 bases and J by 4 bases, with 14 bases left in between. CDR3: CASNKDQRNQPQHF. DNA for the CDR3: TGTGCCAGCAATAAAGACCAGAGGAATCAGCCCCAGCATTTT.

V gene TRBV9 combines with J gene TRBJ1-4; D call uncertain. The V end lost 1 base, the J end lost 0 bases, and 7 bases lay between the germline ends. The CDR3 sequence is 15 residues long. Per germline, CDR1 SGDLS and CDR2 YYNGEE. The CDR3 nucleotides are TGTGCCAGCAGCGTAACTTCTTCAACTAATGAAAAACTGTTTTTT. Encoded protein: CASSVTSSTNEKLFF.

The V and J genes are TRBV7-2 and TRBJ2-2, with 8 bases matching TRBD2. The CDR3 runs to 16 residues. Germline V gene data show CDR1 as SGHTA and CDR2 as FQGNSA. Trimming at V came to 5 bases and at J to 5 bases, leaving 10 bases not matched to a gene. The CDR3 protein is CASSPRTSWGTGELFF. In DNA form, the CDR3 reads TGTGCCAGCAGCCCAAGGACTAGCTGGGGGACCGGGGAGCTGTTTTTT.

This chain links TRBV7-2 with TRBJ1-1, with 7 bases fitting TRBD1. Germline CDR1 reads SGHTA; CDR2 reads FQGNSA. Unmatched junction bases numbered 7, after V lost 5 bases and J lost 1 base. The CDR3 covers 15 residues. CDR3 bases: TGTGCCAGCAGCAACAGGGACAGAGGGAACACTGAAGCTTTCTTT. Amino acids: CASSNRDRGNTEAFF.

As DNA, the CDR3 is TGTGCCAGCAGCTTAGGGCCTCCGAACACCGGGGAGCTGTTTTTT. The encoded protein is CASSLGPPNTGELFF. The V gene is TRBV7-9, the J gene TRBJ2-2; D not resolved. Per the germline V gene, CDR1 is SEHNR and CDR2 is FQNEAQ (reference sequence). There are 15 residues in the CDR3. Deletions cut 1 base from V and 0 bases from J, with 6 bases between.

CDR3 bases: TGTGCCAGCAGCCCCCCTGAGGGATCCCTCACTGAAGCTTTCTTT. This translates into CASSPPEGSLTEAFF. The gene calls are TRBV3-1 (or the pseudogene TRBV3-2) and TRBJ1-1; D remains unclear. V was trimmed by 4 bases and J by 4 bases, leaving 16 bases between them. Germline values: CDR1 LGHDT, CDR2 YNNKEL (reference sequence). The CDR3 is made up of 15 amino acids.

V is TRBV24-1 and J is TRBJ1-1, with 7 bases lining up with TRBD1. In germline, CDR1 is KGHDR, CDR2 SFDVKD. The CDR3 totals 15 residues. J lost 7 bases, V lost 2 bases, and 9 bases had no gene match. The CDR3 loop reads CATSDSPGAGGEAFF. The DNA for the CDR3 is TGTGCCACCAGTGATTCGCCTGGGGCAGGGGGTGAAGCTTTCTTT.

A single count supports this clone. This rearrangement joins TRBV10-1 to TRBJ1-5; D gene unclear. Germline-derived CDR1 and CDR2 are WNHNN and SYGVQD (reference sequence). V was shortened by 2 bases and J by 1 base, with 9 bases between the two germline ends. The CDR3 loop spans 15 amino acids. In nucleotides, the CDR3 is TGCGCCAGCAGTGAGATGTCAGGCAGCAATCAGCCCCAGCATTTT. This gives the protein CASSEMSGSNQPQHF.

The V call is TRBV20-1, the J call TRBJ1-1; D gene unclear. Germline CDR1 DFQATT, CDR2 SNEGSKA (reference sequence). The V end lost 1 base, the J end lost 7 bases, and 7 bases lay between the germline ends. The CDR3 is 11 residues long. CDR3 coding DNA: TGCAGTGCTAGAGCAGGTGGTGAAGCTTTCTTT. Its protein product is CSARAGGEAFF.

The V gene is TRBV24-1, the J gene TRBJ2-2; 9 bases line up with TRBD2. The J segment lost 7 bases and the V segment lost 5 bases, leaving 7 bases of the junction unmatched. The CDR3 contains 15 residues. Germline-derived CDR1 and CDR2 are KGHDR and SFDVKD. CDR3 sequence: CATSASGRYFGELFF. For the CDR3, the DNA is TGTGCCACCAGTGCAAGCGGGAGGTATTTCGGGGAGCTGTTTTTT.

This chain uses TRBV9 with TRBJ2-1; tentatively, D is TRBD2 (6 bases). The CDR3 consists of 15 residues. Germline-derived CDR1 and CDR2 are SGDLS and YYNGEE. Trimming left V 0 bases short and J 4 bases short, with 11 bases between. The CDR3 coding sequence is TGTGCCAGCAGCGTAGTGGGGGGAGTATACAATGAGCAGTTCTTC. It codes for CASSVVGGVYNEQFF.